The present entry profiles one T cell receptor (beta chain) with its context. Trimming pared 7 bases from V and 1 base from J, leaving 7 bases between. Germline V gene sequence: CDR1 LNHDA, CDR2 SQIVND (reference sequence). This CDR3 has 12 residues. RNA transcripts gave rise to amplified TCR beta CDR3 regions. Using the HTBI primer set, a first-round RT-PCR was run on the TCR CDR3. MiXCR was run by TCRdb on the multiplex PCR reads, yielding one entry per CDR3 protein. Altogether about 680,000 distinct CDR3 sequences are present, over 35% being singletons, with the ten largest covering 30% to 40%. This specimen comes from a study of T cells in Graves' hyperthyroidism and ophthalmopathy.

The clonotype originates from a woman in her 40s with Graves' hyperthyroidism. Sequenced sample: blood. The chain couples TRBV19 to TRBJ1-1; D remains ambiguous. For the CDR3, the DNA is TGTGCCAGTAAGGATCCGAACACTGAAGCTTTCTTT. It codes for CASKDPNTEAFF.